This T cell receptor (beta chain) was retrieved from a study of blood T cell repertoires in COVID-19. This clone has just a few counts. The table came from immunoSEQ multiplex PCR; TCRdb's copy has only in-frame clones and leaves some out. The sample lists approximately 260,000 clones, 80% to 90% seen once, with around 6.3% in the top ten. Trimming removed 4 bases from V and 5 bases from J; junction bases left unmatched: 7. CDR3 length: 14 amino acids. Germline CDR1 is SGHDN and CDR2 is FVKESK. The source of this sequence is a woman aged 45-59 years who had been exposed to COVID-19. V and J are TRBV14 and TRBJ1-1; 7 positions match TRBD1. Sequenced: PBMCs or T cells enriched from blood (not recorded which). Written as DNA, the CDR3 is TGTGCCAGCAGCCCCCCGACAGGGATAACTGAAGCTTTCTTT. Translating it yields CASSPPTGITEAFF. Variable domain in full (rest from reference TRBV14 and TRBJ1-1): EAGVTQFPSHSVIEKGQTVTLRCDPISGHDNLYWYRRVMGKEIKFLLHFVKESKQDESGMPNNRFLAERTGGTYSTLKVQPAELEDSGVYFCASSPPTGITEAFFGQGTRLTVV.